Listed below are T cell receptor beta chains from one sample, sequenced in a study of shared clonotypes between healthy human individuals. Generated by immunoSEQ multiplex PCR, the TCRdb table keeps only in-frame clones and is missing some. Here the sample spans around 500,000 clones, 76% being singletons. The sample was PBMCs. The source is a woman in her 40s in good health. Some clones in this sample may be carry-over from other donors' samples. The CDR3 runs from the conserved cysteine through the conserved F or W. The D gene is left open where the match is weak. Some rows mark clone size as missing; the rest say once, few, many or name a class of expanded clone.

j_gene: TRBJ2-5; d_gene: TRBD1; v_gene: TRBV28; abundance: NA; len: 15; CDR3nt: TGTGCCAGCAGTTCGGGGGACAGGGTAAAAGAGACCCAGTACTTC; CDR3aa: CASSSGDRVKETQYF
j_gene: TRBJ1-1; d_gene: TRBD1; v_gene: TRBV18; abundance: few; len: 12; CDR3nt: TGTGCCAGCTCACCGGACAGGAGGGAAGCTTTCTTT; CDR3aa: CASSPDRREAFF
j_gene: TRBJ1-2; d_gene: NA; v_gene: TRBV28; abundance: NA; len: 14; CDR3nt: TGTGCCAGCAGTTTACGACAAGGGGGCTATGGCTACACCTTC; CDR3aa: CASSLRQGGYGYTF
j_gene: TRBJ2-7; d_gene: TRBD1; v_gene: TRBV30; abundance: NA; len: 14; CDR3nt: TGTGCCTGGCGCATCACAGGGGGCGCGGGGGAGCAGTACTTC; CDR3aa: CAWRITGGAGEQYF
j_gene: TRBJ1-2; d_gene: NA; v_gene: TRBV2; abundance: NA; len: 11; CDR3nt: TGTGCCAGCAGTGACACCAACGGCTACACCTTC; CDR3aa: CASSDTNGYTF
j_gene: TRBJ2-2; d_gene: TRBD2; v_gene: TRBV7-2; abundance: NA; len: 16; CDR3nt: TGTGCCAGCAGCCAAACTAGCGGGAGTTATAGCGGGGAGCTGTTTTTT; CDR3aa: CASSQTSGSYSGELFF
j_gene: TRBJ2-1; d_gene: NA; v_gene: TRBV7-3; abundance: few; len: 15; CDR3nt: TGTGCCAGCAGCTCCCCAGCGGCAGGGTACAATGAGCAGTTCTTC; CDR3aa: CASSSPAAGYNEQFF
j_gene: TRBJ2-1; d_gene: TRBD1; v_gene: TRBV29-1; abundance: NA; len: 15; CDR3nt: TGCAGCGTAGGGGGTAGGGGGCTCGACTTAAATGAGCAGTTCTTC; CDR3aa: CSVGGRGLDLNEQFF
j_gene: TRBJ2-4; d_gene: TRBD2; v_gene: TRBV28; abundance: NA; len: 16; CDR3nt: TGTGCCAGCTCCTCCCCCGGGACTAGCGGGAGTAACATTCAGTACTTC; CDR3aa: CASSSPGTSGSNIQYF
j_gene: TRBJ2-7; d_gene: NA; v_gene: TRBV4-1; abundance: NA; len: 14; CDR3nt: TGCGCCAGCAGCCGCGGCCAGCGGGCCTCCGAGCAGTACTTC; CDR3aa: CASSRGQRASEQYF
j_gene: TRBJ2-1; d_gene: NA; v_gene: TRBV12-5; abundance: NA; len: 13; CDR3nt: TGTGCTAGTGGTTCACTAGGGGGCAATGAGCAGTTCTTC; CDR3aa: CASGSLGGNEQFF
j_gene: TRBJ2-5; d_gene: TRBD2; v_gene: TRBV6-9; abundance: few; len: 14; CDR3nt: TGTGCCAGCAAAACTAGCGGGGGTGAAGAGACCCAGTACTTC; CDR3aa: CASKTSGGEETQYF
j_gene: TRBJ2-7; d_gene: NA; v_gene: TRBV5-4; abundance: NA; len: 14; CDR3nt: TGTGCCAGCAGCTTGATAGACTCCTCCTACGAGCAGTACTTC; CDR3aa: CASSLIDSSYEQYF
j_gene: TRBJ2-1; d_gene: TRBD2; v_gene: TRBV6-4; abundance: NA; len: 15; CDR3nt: TGTGCCAGCTCCTCGGCGGGGGGCTCCTACAATGAGCAGTTCTTC; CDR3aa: CASSSAGGSYNEQFF
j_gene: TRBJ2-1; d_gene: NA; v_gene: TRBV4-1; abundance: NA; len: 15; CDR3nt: TGCGCCAGCAGCCCGGTGGGGGTAACCTACAATGAGCAGTTCTTC; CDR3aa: CASSPVGVTYNEQFF
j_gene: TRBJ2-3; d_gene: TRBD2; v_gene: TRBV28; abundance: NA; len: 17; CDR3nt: TGTGCCAGCAAAGCCTCCGGGCTAGCGGACGCCACAGATACGCAGTATTTT; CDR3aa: CASKASGLADATDTQYF
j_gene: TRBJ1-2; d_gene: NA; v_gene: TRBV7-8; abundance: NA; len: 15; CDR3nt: TGTGCCAGCAGCCGAACAATATCCCCAAACTATGGCTACACCTTC; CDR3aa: CASSRTISPNYGYTF
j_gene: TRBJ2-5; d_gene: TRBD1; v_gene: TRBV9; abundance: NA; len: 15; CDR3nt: TGTGCCAGCAGCGCGTGGACAGGGCTCCAAGAGACCCAGTACTTC; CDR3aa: CASSAWTGLQETQYF
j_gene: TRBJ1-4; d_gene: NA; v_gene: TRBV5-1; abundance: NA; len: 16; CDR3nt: TGCGCCAGCAGCCCACTGAAGGAGTCAACTAATGAAAAACTGTTTTTT; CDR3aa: CASSPLKESTNEKLFF
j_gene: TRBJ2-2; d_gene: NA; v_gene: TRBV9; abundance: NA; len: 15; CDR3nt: TGTGCCAGCAGCCCGCTGTCCCAACAAACCGGGGAGCTGTTTTTT; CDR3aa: CASSPLSQQTGELFF
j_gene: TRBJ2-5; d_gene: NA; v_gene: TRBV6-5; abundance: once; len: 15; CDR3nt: TGTGCCAGCAGTTACTCGTGGGCGGCCCAAGAGACCCAGTACTTC; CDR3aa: CASSYSWAAQETQYF
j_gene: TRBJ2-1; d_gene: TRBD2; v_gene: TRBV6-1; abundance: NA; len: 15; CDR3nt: TGTGCCAGCAGTGCCTCTAGCGGGAGTAGCAATGAGCAGTTCTTC; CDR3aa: CASSASSGSSNEQFF
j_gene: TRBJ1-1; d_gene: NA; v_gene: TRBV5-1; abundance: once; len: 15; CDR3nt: TGCGCCAGCAGCTTGGCCCCAGGGGTAGACACTGAAGCTTTCTTT; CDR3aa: CASSLAPGVDTEAFF
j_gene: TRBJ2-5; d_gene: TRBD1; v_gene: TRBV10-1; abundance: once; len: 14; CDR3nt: TGCGCCAGCAGTGAGTCGACGACAGGGGAGACCCAGTACTTC; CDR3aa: CASSESTTGETQYF
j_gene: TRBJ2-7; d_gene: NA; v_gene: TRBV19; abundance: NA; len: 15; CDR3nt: TGTGCCAGTAGTAGCGCCGCGACGAGCTCCTACGAGCAGTACTTC; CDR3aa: CASSSAATSSYEQYF
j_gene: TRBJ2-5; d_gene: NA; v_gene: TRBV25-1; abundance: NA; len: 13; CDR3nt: TGTGCCAGCAGTGACGAACAGAGAGAGACCCAGTACTTC; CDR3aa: CASSDEQRETQYF
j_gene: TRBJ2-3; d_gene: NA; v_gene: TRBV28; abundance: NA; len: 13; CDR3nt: TGTGCCAGCAGTCTGGACAGCACAGATACGCAGTATTTT; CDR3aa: CASSLDSTDTQYF
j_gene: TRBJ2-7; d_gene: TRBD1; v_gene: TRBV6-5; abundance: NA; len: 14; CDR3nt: TGTGCCAGCAGTCTCGCCAGGGACAGCTACGAGCAGTACTTC; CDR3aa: CASSLARDSYEQYF
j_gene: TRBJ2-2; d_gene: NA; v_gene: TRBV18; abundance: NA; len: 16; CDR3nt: TGTGCCAGCTCACCAATGGGTGGAGCGAACACCGGGGAGCTGTTTTTT; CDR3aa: CASSPMGGANTGELFF
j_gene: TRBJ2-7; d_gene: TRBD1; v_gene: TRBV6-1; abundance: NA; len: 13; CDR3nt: TGTGCCAGCACTCGCGGACAGGGTTACGAGCAGTACTTC; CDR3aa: CASTRGQGYEQYF
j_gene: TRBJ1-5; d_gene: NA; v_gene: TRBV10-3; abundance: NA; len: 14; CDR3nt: TGTGCCATCAGTGAGACGGCAGGGATTCAGCCCCAGCATTTT; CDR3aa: CAISETAGIQPQHF
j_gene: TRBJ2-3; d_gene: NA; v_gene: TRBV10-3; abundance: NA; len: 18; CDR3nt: TGTGCCATCAGCGGAAAGCGCAAGACGACTCTTAGCACAGATACGCAGTATTTT; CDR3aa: CAISGKRKTTLSTDTQYF
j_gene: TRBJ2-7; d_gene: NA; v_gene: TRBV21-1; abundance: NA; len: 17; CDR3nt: TGTGCCAGCAGCAAAGGGCTAGCGGGAGGGCCATGGGAAGAGCAGTACTTC; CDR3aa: CASSKGLAGGPWEEQYF
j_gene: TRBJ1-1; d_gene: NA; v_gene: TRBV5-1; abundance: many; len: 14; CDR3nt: TGCGCCAGCAGCCCAAGGACCGTGAACACTGAAGCTTTCTTT; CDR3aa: CASSPRTVNTEAFF
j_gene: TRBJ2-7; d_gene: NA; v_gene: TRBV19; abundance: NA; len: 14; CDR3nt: TGTGCCAGTAGTATCCCGGGCCTCTCCTACGAGCAGTACTTC; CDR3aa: CASSIPGLSYEQYF
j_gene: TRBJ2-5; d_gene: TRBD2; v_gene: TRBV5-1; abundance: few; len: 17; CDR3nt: TGCGCCAGCAGCCGCCGCCGGACTAGCGGGGACCAAGAGACCCAGTACTTC; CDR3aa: CASSRRRTSGDQETQYF
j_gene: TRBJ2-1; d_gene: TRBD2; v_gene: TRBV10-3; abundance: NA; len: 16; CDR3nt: TGTGCCACGCTACCCGGGCGGGCTAGCGGGAGGGCGGGTCAGTTCTTC; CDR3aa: CATLPGRASGRAGQFF